These 10 T cell receptor beta chains were sequenced from one sample in a study of tumor-infiltrating lymphocytes in primary liver carcinoma. The study extracted blood RNA from unsorted whole blood and also extracted germline DNA. Priming with a constant-region primer yielded TCR beta cDNA from about 540 ng total RNA. For TCR beta, libraries were produced by three nested multiplex PCR rounds using slightly modified ARM-PCR. The first two PCR rounds, around 10 cycles each, used TRBV1-TRBV30 forward primers and a C-beta reverse primer. From the multiplex PCR reads, TCRdb called clonotypes with MiXCR, one entry per CDR3 protein. The data show 300,000 to 400,000 distinct CDR3 sequences, 50% to 70% seen once. Sequenced sample: peripheral blood. The source of these receptors is a man aged 35 to 55 with primary liver carcinoma and hepatitis B virus infection.

Turning to this clonotype: Since a much larger clone is just one base distant, this may be a read error. This chain connects TRBV5-5 to TRBJ2-1; D may be TRBD1 or TRBD2 (6 bases each). The CDR3 length is 14 residues. Trimming shortened V by 7 bases and J by 3 bases, and 14 bases separated the two germline ends. Per the germline V gene, CDR1 is SGHKS and CDR2 is YYEKEE (reference sequence). The CDR3, as DNA: TGTGCCAGCGACTACGGGGGCAACTACAATGAGCAGTTCTTC. Protein product: CASDYGGNYNEQFF.

About this clonotype: This may stem from a read error, because a much larger clone lies one nucleotide away. This CDR3 is missing its conserved last phenylalanine or tryptophan, likely due to a read error. The chain is built from TRBV29-1 and TRBJ1-5; 9 positions agree with TRBD1. The trim removed 5 bases at V and 1 base at J, leaving 3 bases unmatched. Germline CDR1 SQVTM, CDR2 ANQGSEA. This CDR3 has 14 residues. The CDR3: CSVWDRESNQPQHS. CDR3 sequence (DNA): TGCAGCGTTTGGGACAGGGAAAGCAATCAGCCCCAGCATTCT.

In this sample, this clonotype turned up once. The chain has TRBV7-6 and TRBJ1-1; D unclear. Germline V gene lookup returns CDR1 SGHVS and CDR2 FNYEAQ. V was cut by 7 bases and J by 1 base, with 16 bases left in between. The CDR3 spans 15 residues. CDR3 residues: CASNLGRTGNTEAFF. The DNA for the CDR3 is TGTGCCAGCAACTTGGGGAGGACGGGGAACACTGAAGCTTTCTTT.

This clonotype was counted at least ten times. The CDR3 loop reads CASSFTGTESSYGYTF. The DNA for the CDR3 is TGTGCCAGCAGTTTTACCGGGACCGAGTCGTCCTATGGCTACACCTTC. The chain links TRBV6-5 to TRBJ1-2; the D gene is possibly TRBD1 (5 bases). V lost 4 bases, J lost 4 bases, and 19 bases lay in between. The CDR3 has 16 residues. The germline gives CDR1 MNHEY, CDR2 SVGAGI.

In its sample, this clonotype was seen many times. This chain uses TRBV5-5 with TRBJ2-6; unclear D gene. Germline CDR1 reads SGHKS; CDR2 reads YYEKEE (reference sequence). Trimming stripped 0 bases from V and 0 bases from J, with 10 bases between. The CDR3 totals 17 residues. The CDR3: CASSLGPGTSGANVLTF. The CDR3 DNA reads as TGTGCCAGCAGCTTGGGTCCGGGTACCTCTGGGGCCAACGTCCTGACTTTC.

In the case of this clonotype: The CDR3 does not end in the conserved phenylalanine or tryptophan, so this is likely a read error. The chain links TRBV28 to TRBJ2-5; tentative D call: TRBD2 (6 bases). V gave up 2 bases and J gave up 3 bases, with 10 bases separating them. Per germline, CDR1 MDHEN and CDR2 SYDVKM. This CDR3 has 14 amino acids. The DNA of the CDR3 is TGTGCCAGCAGTTTAGGACTACCAAAAGAGACCCAGTACTTA. This encodes CASSLGLPKETQYL.

J is TRBJ2-7 and V is TRBV30, with D possibly matching TRBD2 (5 bases). The CDR3 has 12 amino acids. Germline CDR1 GTSNPN, CDR2 SVGIG (reference sequence). The CDR3 is CAWVPGNYEQYF. The CDR3 nucleotides read TGTGCGTGGGTACCCGGGAACTACGAGCAGTACTTC.

The chain joins TRBV7-9 to TRBJ1-2; 7 bases match TRBD1. V lost 5 bases to trimming and J lost 3 bases; unmatched junction nucleotides: 12. Germline V gene sequence: CDR1 SEHNR, CDR2 FQNEAQ (reference sequence). The CDR3 consists of 16 residues. The CDR3 DNA reads TGTGCCAGCAGCCCGAGGGGGCCTAGATCTTACTATGGCTACACCTTC. It is translated as CASSPRGPRSYYGYTF.

This clonotype has only one observation. The CDR3 sequence is CASSGGGPPETQYF. CDR3 bases: TGTGCCAGCAGTGGCGGGGGACCGCCAGAGACCCAGTACTTC. This sequence joins TRBV21-1 and TRBJ2-5; TRBD1, the table's D call, lacks a check against the DNA. TRBV21-1 is described as a pseudogene. The CDR3 consists of 14 residues.

This clonotype was seen once. This sequence may be a read error, since a much larger clone differs from it by one base. V usage is TRBV10-3 and J usage is TRBJ1-1; D not certain. CDR3 length equals 14 residues. Germline loops: CDR1 ENHRY, CDR2 SYGVKD. The CDR3 reads CSISEGRPNTEAFF. CDR3 in DNA: TGTTCCATCAGTGAGGGCAGGCCGAACACTGAAGCTTTCTTT.